A selection of T cell receptor beta chains follows, all from one sample in a study of OX40 agonist ivuxolimab in advanced cancers. Produced via immunoSEQ multiplex PCR; TCRdb's table is partial and in-frame only. The data hold some 60,000 clones, with around 86% observed a single time. This sample comprised CD4+ or CD8+ T cells sorted from blood, obtained in a trial of the OX40 agonist ivuxolimab. Source of these receptors: an adult with an advanced solid tumor such as melanoma, head and neck, liver or kidney cancer. Both conserved end residues are part of each CDR3. Each record gives: J gene, D gene, V gene, clone size, CDR3 length, CDR3 protein, CDR3 DNA. A D gene is named only where the DNA matches it firmly. Rows may omit the clone size; those that give it use once, few, many or a size class.

j_call: TRBJ2-1; d_call: NA; v_call: TRBV9; clone_size: once; cdr3_length: 16; cdr3_aa: CASSVMSSGSGNEQFF; cdr3_nt: TGTGCCAGCAGCGTAATGAGTAGCGGCTCGGGAAATGAGCAGTTCTTC
j_call: TRBJ1-2; d_call: TRBD1; v_call: TRBV4-3; clone_size: once; cdr3_length: 15; cdr3_aa: CASSPGGGENYGYTF; cdr3_nt: TGCGCCAGTTCTCCAGGGGGAGGGGAGAACTATGGCTACACCTTC
j_call: TRBJ1-6; d_call: NA; v_call: TRBV7-9; clone_size: NA; cdr3_length: 18; cdr3_aa: CASSLSDSQGWGNSPLHF; cdr3_nt: TGTGCCAGCAGCTTATCAGACAGCCAAGGATGGGGTAATTCACCCCTCCACTTT
j_call: TRBJ1-4; d_call: TRBD1; v_call: TRBV29-1; clone_size: few; cdr3_length: 14; cdr3_aa: CSVSRTGEVEKLFF; cdr3_nt: TGCAGCGTTTCCCGGACAGGGGAGGTCGAAAAACTGTTTTTT
j_call: TRBJ2-7; d_call: NA; v_call: TRBV7-9; clone_size: NA; cdr3_length: 13; cdr3_aa: CASSFGQTYEQYF; cdr3_nt: TGTGCCAGCAGCTTTGGACAGACCTACGAGCAGTACTTC
j_call: TRBJ1-1; d_call: NA; v_call: TRBV7-2; clone_size: NA; cdr3_length: 15; cdr3_aa: CASSLRGSRATEAFF; cdr3_nt: TGTGCCAGCAGCTTAAGGGGCAGTCGTGCCACTGAAGCTTTCTTT
j_call: TRBJ1-5; d_call: NA; v_call: TRBV5-1; clone_size: NA; cdr3_length: 16; cdr3_aa: CASSLEGSTPNQPQHF; cdr3_nt: TGCGCCAGCAGCTTGGAGGGATCGACACCCAATCAGCCCCAGCATTTT
j_call: TRBJ2-5; d_call: NA; v_call: TRBV28; clone_size: once; cdr3_length: 13; cdr3_aa: CACSLRGRETQYF; cdr3_nt: TGTGCCTGCAGTTTGAGAGGGCGAGAGACCCAGTACTTC
j_call: TRBJ2-7; d_call: NA; v_call: TRBV5-4; clone_size: NA; cdr3_length: 15; cdr3_aa: CASREGRIPSYEQYF; cdr3_nt: TGTGCCAGCAGGGAGGGGAGGATTCCCTCCTACGAGCAGTACTTC
j_call: TRBJ2-7; d_call: TRBD1; v_call: TRBV5-1; clone_size: NA; cdr3_length: 13; cdr3_aa: CASSSGQGREQYF; cdr3_nt: TGCGCCAGCAGCTCCGGACAGGGTCGCGAGCAGTACTTC
j_call: TRBJ2-5; d_call: TRBD1; v_call: TRBV27; clone_size: NA; cdr3_length: 16; cdr3_aa: CASSLIPGQGQETQYF; cdr3_nt: TGTGCCAGCAGCCTAATTCCGGGACAGGGCCAAGAGACCCAGTACTTC
j_call: TRBJ2-3; d_call: TRBD2; v_call: TRBV7-2; clone_size: once; cdr3_length: 18; cdr3_aa: CASSLRLAGLTSTDTQYF; cdr3_nt: TGTGCCAGCAGCTTACGGCTAGCGGGACTTACTAGCACAGATACGCAGTATTTT
j_call: TRBJ2-3; d_call: TRBD2; v_call: TRBV5-4; clone_size: NA; cdr3_length: 14; cdr3_aa: CASSLPLASDTQYF; cdr3_nt: TGTGCCAGCAGCTTGCCACTAGCGTCAGATACGCAGTATTTT
j_call: TRBJ1-5; d_call: NA; v_call: TRBV19; clone_size: NA; cdr3_length: 16; cdr3_aa: CASSPSGRTDYQPQHF; cdr3_nt: TGTGCCAGTAGTCCCTCTGGCAGGACCGATTATCAGCCCCAGCATTTT
j_call: TRBJ1-1; d_call: NA; v_call: TRBV5-5; clone_size: NA; cdr3_length: 11; cdr3_aa: CASGVQTEAFF; cdr3_nt: TGTGCCAGCGGGGTGCAGACTGAAGCTTTCTTT